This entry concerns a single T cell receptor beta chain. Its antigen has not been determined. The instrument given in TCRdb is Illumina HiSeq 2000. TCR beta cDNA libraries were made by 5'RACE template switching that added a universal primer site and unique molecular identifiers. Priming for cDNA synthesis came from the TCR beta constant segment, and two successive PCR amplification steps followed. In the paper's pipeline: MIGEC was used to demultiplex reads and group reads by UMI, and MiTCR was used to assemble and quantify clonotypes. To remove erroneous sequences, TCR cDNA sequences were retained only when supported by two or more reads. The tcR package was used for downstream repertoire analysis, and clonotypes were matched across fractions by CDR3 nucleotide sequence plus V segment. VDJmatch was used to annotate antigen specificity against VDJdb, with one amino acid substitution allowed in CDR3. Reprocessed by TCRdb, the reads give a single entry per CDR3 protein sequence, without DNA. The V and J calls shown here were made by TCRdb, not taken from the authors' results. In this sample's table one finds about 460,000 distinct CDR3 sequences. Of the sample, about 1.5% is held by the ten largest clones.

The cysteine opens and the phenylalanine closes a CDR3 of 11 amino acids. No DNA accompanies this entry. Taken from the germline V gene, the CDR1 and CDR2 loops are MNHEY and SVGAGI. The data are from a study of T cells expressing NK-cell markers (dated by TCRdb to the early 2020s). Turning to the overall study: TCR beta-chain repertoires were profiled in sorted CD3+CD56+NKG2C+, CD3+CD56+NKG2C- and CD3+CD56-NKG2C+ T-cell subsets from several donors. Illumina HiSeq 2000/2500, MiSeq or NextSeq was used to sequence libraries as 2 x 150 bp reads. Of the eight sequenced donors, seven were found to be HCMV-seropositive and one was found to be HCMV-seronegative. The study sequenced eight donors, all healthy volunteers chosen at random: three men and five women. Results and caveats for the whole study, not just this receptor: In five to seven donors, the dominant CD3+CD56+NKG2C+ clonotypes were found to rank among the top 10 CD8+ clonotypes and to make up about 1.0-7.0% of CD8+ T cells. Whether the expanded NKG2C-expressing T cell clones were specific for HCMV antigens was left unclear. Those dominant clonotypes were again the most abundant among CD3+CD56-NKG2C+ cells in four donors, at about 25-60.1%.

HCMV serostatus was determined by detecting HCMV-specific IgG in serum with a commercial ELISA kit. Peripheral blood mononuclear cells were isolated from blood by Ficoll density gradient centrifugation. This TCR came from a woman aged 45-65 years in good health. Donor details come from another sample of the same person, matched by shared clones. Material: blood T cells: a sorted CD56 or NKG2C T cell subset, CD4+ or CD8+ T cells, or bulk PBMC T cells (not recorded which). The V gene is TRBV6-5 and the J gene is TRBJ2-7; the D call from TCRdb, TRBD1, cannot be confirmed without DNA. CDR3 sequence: CASRAGIEQYF.